This T cell receptor beta chain was captured in a study of blood T cell repertoires in COVID-19. Method: immunoSEQ multiplex PCR; TCRdb's copy keeps in-frame clones and lacks some. This sample has about 260,000 clones, with about 89% found just once. CDR1 and CDR2 (germline): SQVTM, ANQGSEA. J lost 2 bases, V lost 6 bases, and 4 bases had no gene match. The CDR3 is 13 amino acids. The receptor was derived from a man between 40 and 49 years old who had recovered from COVID-19. The chain recombines TRBV29-1 with TRBJ2-3; 8 nucleotides line up with TRBD1. The specimen was peripheral blood. CDR3 residues: CSVPGQVTDTQYF. The DNA for the CDR3 is TGCAGCGTCCCGGGACAGGTCACAGATACGCAGTATTTT.